Below, one T cell receptor beta chain is given with its context. Its antigen remains unidentified. The germline CDR1 and CDR2 sequences are MDHEN and SYDVKM. The CDR3 totals 14 residues. With V trimmed by 8 bases and J by 1 base, 3 bases remained unmatched. The sample originates from a study of OX40 agonist ivuxolimab in advanced cancers. Clones were sequenced by immunoSEQ multiplex PCR, and TCRdb holds only the in-frame ones, with some missing. The sample lists tens of thousands of clones, more than 80% seen once, with approximately 11% in the top ten. General study points: Relative to CD4+, CD8+ T cells held more expanded clones on average. At 0.1 to 3.0 mg/kg, clonal expansion of CD4+ and CD8+ blood T cells had occurred by week 6. It was not determined which antigens were specifically recognized by the peripheral T cells that had undergone clonal expansion.

The sequenced sample was CD4+ or CD8+ T cells sorted from blood, obtained in a trial of the OX40 agonist ivuxolimab. The rearrangement joins TRBV28 to TRBJ2-7; TRBD2 aligns across 12 bases. This sequence was found in an adult with an advanced solid tumor such as melanoma, head and neck, liver or kidney cancer. This CDR3 reads CASGTSGLSYEQYF. CDR3 DNA: TGTGCCAGCGGGACTAGCGGGTTATCCTACGAGCAGTACTTC.